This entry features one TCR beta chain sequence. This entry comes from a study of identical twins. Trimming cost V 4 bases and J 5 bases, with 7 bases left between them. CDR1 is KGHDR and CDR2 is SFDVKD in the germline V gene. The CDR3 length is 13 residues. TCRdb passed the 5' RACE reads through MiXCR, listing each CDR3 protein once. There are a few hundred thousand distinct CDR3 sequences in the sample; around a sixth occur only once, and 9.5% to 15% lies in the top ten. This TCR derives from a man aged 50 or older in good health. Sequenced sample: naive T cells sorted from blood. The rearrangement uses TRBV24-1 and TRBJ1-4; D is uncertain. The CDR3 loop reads CATSESGNEKLFF. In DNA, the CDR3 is TGTGCCACCAGTGAGAGCGGGAATGAAAAACTGTTTTTT.